The clone carrying this T cell receptor beta chain was detected only a few times. This sample is drawn from a study of T cells in Graves' hyperthyroidism and ophthalmopathy. Germline assignment: CDR1 SGHNT and CDR2 YENEEA. This CDR3 is built from 15 residues. V was shortened by 5 bases and J by 0 bases, with 11 bases between the two germline ends. From RNA transcripts, TCR beta CDR3 regions were amplified. Using the HTBI primer set, a first-round RT-PCR was run on the TCR CDR3. From the multiplex PCR reads, TCRdb called clonotypes with MiXCR, one entry per CDR3 protein. This sample has over 700,000 distinct CDR3 sequences, with around a third found just once.

The sequencing sample was made of blood. The sequence was obtained from a woman aged 40 to 50 with Graves' hyperthyroidism. The chain carries TRBV11-3 and TRBJ1-5; perhaps TRBD1 as D (5 bases). The CDR3 DNA reads as TGTGCCAGCAGCGAGGGACGTTATAGCAATCAGCCCCAGCATTTT. It specifies CASSEGRYSNQPQHF. Full variable domain (outside the CDR3, taken from reference TRBV11-3 and TRBJ1-5): EAGVVQSPRYKIIEKKQPVAFWCNPISGHNTLYWYLQNLGQGPELLIRYENEEAVDDSQLPKDRFSAERLKGVDSTLKIQPAELGDSAVYLCASSEGRYSNQPQHFGDGTRLSIL.